This paragraph reports one T cell receptor beta chain. Its antigen is still unknown. There are no base qualities to consult, and no much larger clone falls within one base. The CDR3 regions of human TCRbeta chains were analyzed by immunosequencing. The paper's processing steps were these. Repertoire TCRs were matched against a reference library of SARS-CoV-2-specific TCRs generated with the MIRA antigen-specificity platform. Breadth meant the fraction of unique TCRs that were SARS-CoV-2-associated, whereas depth meant the fraction of total T cells that were SARS-CoV-2-associated. Using the MIRA data, every spike-specific TCR was mapped to the spike region that the TCR reacted to and assigned to either a CD4 or a CD8 class. Log10-transformed breadth and depth values were compared by one-way ANOVA with Sidak's multiple comparisons tests. What TCRdb holds here is the immuneACCESS table cut down to in-frame rearrangements. Part of the clones is not present; checked against another copy, under half of the missing clones reflect an unresolved V gene, and the others are unexplained. The D gene and trimming were derived from the DNA, and the V and J assignments and clone size from that table. The sample records 98,000 or so clones, around 90% of which are singletons. The ten largest clones take up less than 4% of the sample.

V gives up 3 bases and J gives up 3 bases, and the segment between their germline ends measures 6 bases. The CDR3 goes from the cysteine to the phenylalanine over 14 residues. Here the CDR3 DNA is all that survives: 42 bases in frame from base 1. CDR1 WSHSY and CDR2 SAAADI were looked up in the germline V gene. This entry comes from a study of T cell responses to AZD1222 COVID-19 vaccine (dated by TCRdb to the early 2020s). Turning to the overall study: TCR sequencing covered more than 230 trial participants: 200 to 210 given two doses of AZD1222 and some 25 given two doses of MenACWY control vaccine. Trial participants were enrolled by age into subgroups of 18-55, 56-69 and 70-plus years, and about 150, 27 and 61 TCR-sequenced participants, respectively, were included in these subgroups.

The label giving this sample's time point can be read as: baseline before first vaccination. This sample's treatment or condition label indicates: meningococcal conjugate vaccine given as trial control. Vaccinee samples came from UK trials COV001 and COV002, including a single-blind randomized controlled phase 2/3 trial of AZD1222 (ChAdOx1 nCoV-19) in healthy adults. Trial participant PBMC samples were collected at day 0 and day 28 after the second dose for TCRbeta chain sequencing. The full study reports these points: A significant rise in spike-specific TCR breadth and depth was observed after two AZD1222 doses relative to day 0 and relative to MenACWY recipients. Participants were mostly white British, with more females than males. The authors suggested clonal diversity may have been underestimated. The whole spike protein was spanned by vaccine-associated CD4 TCRs, and dominant responses were seen in regions 160-218 and 743-854. Because no day 14 peak-response samples were available, repertoires were characterized only after the peak T cell response. In the small 56-69-year group, the increase in depth fell short of significance, most likely because of low power. Reportedly, almost half of the unique spike-specific TCRs recognized epitopes lying outside the regions that are mutated in the B.1.351 and B.1.1.7 variants. Conclusions about previously exposed vaccinees were limited because only six or seven AZD1222 recipients were SARS-CoV-2 seropositive at baseline.

The receptor was isolated from an adult in good health. Sample: peripheral blood, taken on day 0 of MenACWY control vaccination. In this chain, TRBV10-2 is recombined with TRBJ1-6, with no D gene named confidently. In nucleotides, the sequence is TGCGCCAGCAGTGAACCCTTCTATAATTCACCCCTCCACTTT. Its protein is CASSEPFYNSPLHF.